This TCR beta chain came from a study of blood T cell repertoires in COVID-19 (TCRdb year 2020). At the level of the whole study: Samples from collaborators originated in the United States, Italy and Spain and spanned both the acute and convalescent phases of COVID-19. The material from the prospective study consisted of cDNA or gDNA derived from T cells, B-cell-depleted T cells, or PBMCs. The dataset comprised deeply sampled blood TCRbeta repertoires from subjects exposed to, actively infected with, or recovered from COVID-19. A freely available public database, intended as a resource for researchers studying the immune response to SARS-CoV-2, is where the repertoires were released. The samples were drawn from the first 160 participants of the ongoing ImmuneRACE study and from 1,254 subjects provided by 6 global collaborators. A de-identified subject ID, COVID-19 status, age in years and sex were almost always included in the sample metadata. Where available, HLA class I and class II types were taken from metadata supplied by the sample provider and were not determined by assay-based typing. The paper as a whole reports these results and caveats: The amount of clinical and demographic metadata varied by source and participant and was provided uncurated.

The CDR3 holds 17 amino acids from the cysteine to the phenylalanine. The entry retains the CDR3 DNA only, 51 bases that are in frame from base 1. From V the trimming removes 3 bases and from J it removes 5 bases, while the gene matches leave 13 bases of the junction unaccounted for. The CDR1 and CDR2 encoded by the germline V gene are ENHRY and SYGVKD. Remarks on this clone: Its cognate antigen has yet to be identified. No much larger clonotype is one base removed from it; base qualities were not supplied.

Participants in the prospective study were aged 18 to 89 years, lived in more than 20 United States geographic areas, and enrolled through a virtual design. Cohort assignment in the prospective study relied on participant-reported clinical history from a screening survey and a study questionnaire. ImmuneRACE Cohort 3 recovered participants were defined by two consecutive negative NP/OP PCR tests, healthcare professional clearance, or symptom resolution. In the prospective study, mobile phlebotomists collected whole blood, serum and a nasopharyngeal or oropharyngeal swab from each participant. Additional blood draws and questionnaires over a roughly two-month period could optionally be provided by prospective study participants. Prospective study blood samples were shipped either frozen or at room temperature before DNA extraction. TCRbeta CDR3 regions were amplified from genomic DNA by means of the immunoSEQ Assay, a bias-controlled multiplex PCR. In the original analysis: Nucleated cell counts per sample were estimated from amplification of reference gene primers within the assay. To quantify the absolute abundance of each unique TCRbeta CDR3 rearrangement, sequence reads were collapsed and filtered. For each sample, productive Simpson clonality was calculated as the square root of Simpson's diversity index across productive rearrangements. Sourced from immuneACCESS, this table was stored by TCRdb with only in-frame sequences that have V and J called. A share of the clones is absent; for the studies checked, an unresolved V gene accounts for under half, and the remainder has no known explanation. V, J and clone size reflect that table, while D and trimming were determined from the DNA. The sample contains some 150,000 clones, around 80% of them found a single time. The ten largest clones add up to 6% of the sample.

This clonotype originated in a woman aged 45-59 years who had recovered from COVID-19. Rearrangement joined TRBV10-3 to TRBJ2-5, with 9 bases matching TRBD1. Material for sequencing was PBMCs or T cells enriched from blood (not recorded which). CDR3 protein: CAISEWGQGLDGETQYF. The sequenced DNA is TGTGCCATCAGTGAATGGGGACAGGGCCTCGATGGGGAGACCCAGTACTTC.